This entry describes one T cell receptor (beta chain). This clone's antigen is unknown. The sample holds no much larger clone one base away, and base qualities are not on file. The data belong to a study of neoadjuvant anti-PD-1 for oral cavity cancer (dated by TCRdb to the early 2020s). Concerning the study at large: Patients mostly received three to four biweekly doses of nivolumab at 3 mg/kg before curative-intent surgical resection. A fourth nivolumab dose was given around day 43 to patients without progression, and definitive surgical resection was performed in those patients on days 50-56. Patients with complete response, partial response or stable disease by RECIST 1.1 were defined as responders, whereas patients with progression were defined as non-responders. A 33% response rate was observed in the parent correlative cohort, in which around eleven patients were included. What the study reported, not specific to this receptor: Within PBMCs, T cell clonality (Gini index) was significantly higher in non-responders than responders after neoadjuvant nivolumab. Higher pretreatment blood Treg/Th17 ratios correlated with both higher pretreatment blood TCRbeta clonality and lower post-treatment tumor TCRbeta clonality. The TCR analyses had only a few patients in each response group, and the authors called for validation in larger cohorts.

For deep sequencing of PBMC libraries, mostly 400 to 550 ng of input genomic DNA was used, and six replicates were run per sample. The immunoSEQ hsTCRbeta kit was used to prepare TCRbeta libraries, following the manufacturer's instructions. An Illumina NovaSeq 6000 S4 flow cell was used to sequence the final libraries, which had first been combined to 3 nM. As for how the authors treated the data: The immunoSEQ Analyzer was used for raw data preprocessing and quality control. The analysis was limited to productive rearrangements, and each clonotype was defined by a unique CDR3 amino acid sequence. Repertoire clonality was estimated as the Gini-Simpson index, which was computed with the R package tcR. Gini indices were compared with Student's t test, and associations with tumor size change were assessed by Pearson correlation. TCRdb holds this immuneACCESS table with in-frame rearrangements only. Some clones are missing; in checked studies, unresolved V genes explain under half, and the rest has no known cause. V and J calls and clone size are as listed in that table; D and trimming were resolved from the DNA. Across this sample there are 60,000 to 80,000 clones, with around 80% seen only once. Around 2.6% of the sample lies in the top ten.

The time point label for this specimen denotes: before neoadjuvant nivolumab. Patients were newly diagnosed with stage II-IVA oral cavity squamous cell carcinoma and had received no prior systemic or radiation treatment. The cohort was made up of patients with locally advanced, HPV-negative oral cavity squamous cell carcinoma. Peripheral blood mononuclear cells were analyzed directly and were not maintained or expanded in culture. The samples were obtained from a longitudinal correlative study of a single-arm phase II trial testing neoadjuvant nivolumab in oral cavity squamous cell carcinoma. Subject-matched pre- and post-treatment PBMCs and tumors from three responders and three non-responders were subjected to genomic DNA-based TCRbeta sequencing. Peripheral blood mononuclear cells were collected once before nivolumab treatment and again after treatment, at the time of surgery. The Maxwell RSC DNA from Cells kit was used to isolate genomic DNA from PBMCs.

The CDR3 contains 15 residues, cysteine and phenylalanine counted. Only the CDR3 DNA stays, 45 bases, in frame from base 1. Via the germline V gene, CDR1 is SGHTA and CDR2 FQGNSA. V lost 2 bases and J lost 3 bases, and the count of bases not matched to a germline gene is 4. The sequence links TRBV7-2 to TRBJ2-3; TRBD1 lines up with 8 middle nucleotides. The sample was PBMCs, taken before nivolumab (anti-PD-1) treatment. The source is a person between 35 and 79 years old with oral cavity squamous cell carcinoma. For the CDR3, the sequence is CASSLQGARTDTQYF. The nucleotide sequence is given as TGTGCCAGCAGCTTACAGGGGGCGAGAACAGATACGCAGTATTTT. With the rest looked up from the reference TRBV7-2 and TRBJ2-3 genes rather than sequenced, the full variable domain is GAGVSQSPSNKVTEKGKDVELRCDPISGHTALYWYRQSLGQGLEFLIYFQGNSAPDKSGLPSDRFSAERTGGSVSTLTIQRTQQEDSAVYLCASSLQGARTDTQYFGPGTRLTVL.